This T cell receptor (beta chain) was profiled in a study of control samples from healthy donors and cancer patients. CDR3 size: 13 residues. Germline lookup yields CDR1 MDHEN and CDR2 SYDVKM. V dropped 4 bases and J dropped 6 bases, with 10 bases sitting between them. This clone was picked up many times. The protocol was immunoSEQ multiplex PCR, while the TCRdb copy is restricted to in-frame clones and leaves out a portion. The sample lists 140,000 or so clones, 80% to 95% seen once, with about 3% in the top ten. Specimen: blood. This TCR was sampled from a man aged 30 to 45 in good health. V and J are TRBV28 and TRBJ2-1; D ambiguous. The CDR3 region has the DNA TGTGCCAGCAGTTCGTGGTCTTTCAATGAGCAGTTCTTC. Its protein product is CASSSWSFNEQFF.